Many counts were recorded for the clone carrying this T cell receptor (beta chain). Its antigen remains unidentified. TCRdb reprocessed the RT-PCR reads via MiXCR and lists one record per CDR3 protein. The data show some 500,000 distinct CDR3 sequences, 10% to 15% seen once. This sample was included in a study of response to subunit inactivated influenza vaccine. The V gene lost 5 bases and the J gene lost 0 bases, with 7 bases spanning the gap. Germline assignment: CDR1 SGHVS and CDR2 FNYEAQ. The CDR3 extends over 14 amino acids. Points from the study as a whole: Seasonal influenza vaccination, on each occasion, was suggested by the authors to recruit few new T cells.

The source was PBMCs from blood, collected more than 35 days after vaccination. The chain carries TRBV7-6 and TRBJ2-2; D is unclear. This sequence originates from a man between 45 and 60 years old who received an inactivated influenza vaccine. The CDR3 DNA reads as TGTGCCAGCAGCAGCACAGCGAACACCGGGGAGCTGTTTTTT. Translated: CASSSTANTGELFF.